The sequence of this T cell receptor beta chain was determined in a study of T cells in Graves' hyperthyroidism and ophthalmopathy. Amplification of TCR beta CDR3 regions was performed using RNA transcripts as template. The HTBI set primed first-round TCR CDR3 RT-PCR. TCRdb reprocessed the multiplex PCR reads via MiXCR and lists one record per CDR3 protein. The sample carries approximately 600,000 distinct CDR3 sequences, roughly 20% recorded once. The CDR3 runs 14 residues. V shed 6 bases, J shed 5 bases, and the junction held 4 bases outside the gene matches. Study results and limitations: Most thyroid clonotypes with frequency above 0.001 were detected in blood.

This clonotype was seen ten or more times. Its antigen is still unknown. Material for sequencing was blood. The TCR comes from a man between 25 and 39 years old with Graves' ophthalmopathy. The V and J genes are TRBV12-3 or TRBV12-4 and TRBJ1-4, with 9 bases lining up with TRBD1. The CDR3 is CASSRQGGNEKLFF. The CDR3 nucleotides are TGTGCCAGCAGCCGACAGGGGGGGAATGAAAAACTGTTTTTT.